This T cell receptor beta chain was sequenced during a study of blood T cell repertoires in COVID-19. With 0 bases clipped from V and 7 bases from J, the junction kept 6 bases outside the gene matches. There are 15 residues in the CDR3. Germline V CDR1 and CDR2: SGDLS, YYNGEE. How the authors handled the data: Using reference gene primer amplification, nucleated cell counts were estimated. Generated by immunoSEQ multiplex PCR, the TCRdb table keeps only in-frame clones and is missing some. V, J and clone size are those of that table, while D and trimming were read from the DNA. The profile covers under 350,000 clones, with approximately 87% appearing a single time and roughly 4.5% taken by the ten largest.

This clonotype was sampled from a man in his sixties who had recovered from COVID-19. Material: peripheral blood. V is TRBV9 and J is TRBJ2-1; TRBD2 agrees at 8 bases. This CDR3 reads CASSVGGGLWNEQFF. The CDR3 bases are TGTGCCAGCAGCGTAGGCGGGGGGCTCTGGAATGAGCAGTTCTTC.